These 14 T cell receptor beta chains were all obtained from the same sample, sequenced in a study of persistence of HIV-infected CD4 T cells. These receptors are not linked to any known antigen. This nonspecific control used anti-CD3/anti-CD28 bead stimulation of CD4+ T cells. Sorting selected CD4+ T cells upregulating both CD40 ligand and CD69. The libraries were made with immunoSEQ version 4 in survey mode. Clones were sequenced by immunoSEQ multiplex PCR, and TCRdb holds only the in-frame ones, with some missing. The sample consists of 45,000 or so clones, about 85% of them appearing once. The specimen was CD4+ T cells sorted from PBMCs after roughly 19-hour stimulation, collected from a patient who received antiretroviral therapy. These receptors were collected from an adult woman with HIV who was CMV-seropositive.

The genes are TRBV5-1 and TRBJ1-1; D gene uncertain. The germline V gene encodes CDR1 SGHRS and CDR2 YFSETQ. The CDR3 length is 19 residues. V was cut by 4 bases and J by 5 bases, with 30 bases left in between. The CDR3: CASSTRAGSWFGVRTEAFF. CDR3 nucleotides: TGCGCCAGCAGCACCCGGGCCGGGTCATGGTTTGGCGTAAGGACTGAAGCTTTCTTT.

The genes are TRBV5-6 and TRBJ2-7, with D tentatively TRBD1 (6 bases). Trimming took off 0 bases at V and 6 bases at J, with 16 bases between the two ends. The CDR3 sequence is 15 residues long. Germline loops: CDR1 SGHDT, CDR2 YYEEEE. DNA for the CDR3: TGTGCCAGCAGCTTGGGGGGCTACAGGGCGTTCGAGCAGTACTTC. Protein: CASSLGGYRAFEQYF.

The CDR3 loop reads CASSEAHTQLNTEAFF. The CDR3 DNA sequence: TGTGCCAGCAGTGAAGCGCATACACAGCTGAACACTGAAGCTTTCTTT. This chain uses TRBV2 with TRBJ1-1; no definite D call. This CDR3 contains 16 residues. Per the germline V gene, CDR1 is SNHLY and CDR2 is FYNNEI. The V and J ends lost 0 bases and 0 bases respectively, with 11 bases between them. Full variable domain (outside the CDR3, taken from reference TRBV2 and TRBJ1-1): EPEVTQTPSHQVTQMGQEVILRCVPISNHLYFYWYRQILGQKVEFLVSFYNNEISEKSEIFDDQFSVERPDGSNFTLKIRSTKLEDSAMYFCASSEAHTQLNTEAFFGQGTRLTVV.

The chain couples TRBV5-4 to TRBJ1-3; D is perhaps TRBD1 (5 bases). Per germline, CDR1 SGHNT and CDR2 YYREEE (reference sequence). The V and J ends lost 9 bases and 0 bases respectively, with 16 bases between them. CDR3 length: 15 amino acids. CDR3 nucleotide sequence: TGTGCCATCCCTGACACAGGTTACTCTGGAAACACCATATATTTT. This codes for CAIPDTGYSGNTIYF.

The rearrangement joins TRBV19 to TRBJ1-5, with 7 bases aligning to TRBD1. CDR3 length: 14 residues. CDR1 LNHDA and CDR2 SQIVND come from the germline V gene (reference sequence). Trimming removed 9 bases from V and 4 bases from J; junction bases left unmatched: 9. The CDR3 coding sequence is TGTGCCAGCCGACCTAGGGGACAGAATCAGCCCCAGCATTTT. Translation: CASRPRGQNQPQHF.

V is TRBV5-4 and J is TRBJ2-5; D may match TRBD1 or TRBD2 (6 bases each). Trimming took 1 base from V and 4 from J, leaving 14 bases between them. Germline CDR1 reads SGHNT; CDR2 reads YYREEE (reference sequence). The CDR3 is 15 residues long. In DNA, the CDR3 is TGTGCCAGCAGCTTGTCGGGGGCGAGTAGAGAGACCCAGTACTTC. Its translation is CASSLSGASRETQYF. Based on the CDR3 plus reference TRBV5-4 and TRBJ2-5, the full variable domain is ETGVTQSPTHLIKTRGQQVTLRCSSQSGHNTVSWYQQALGQGPQFIFQYYREEENGRGNFPPRFSGLQFPNYSSELNVNALELDDSALYLCASSLSGASRETQYFGPGTRLLVL.

This clone has more than one count but fewer than ten. In DNA form, the CDR3 reads TGTGCCAGCAGCCCGGAGGGTGGGGCTGGTGAGACCCAGTACTTC. Translated: CASSPEGGAGETQYF. The chain recombines TRBV5-4 with TRBJ2-5; the D gene is possibly TRBD2 (6 bases). V dropped 4 bases and J dropped 5 bases, with 18 bases sitting between them. This CDR3 is 15 amino acids long. Per the germline V gene, CDR1 is SGHNT and CDR2 is YYREEE (reference sequence). The complete variable domain, with remaining parts taken from reference TRBV5-4 and TRBJ2-5, reads ETGVTQSPTHLIKTRGQQVTLRCSSQSGHNTVSWYQQALGQGPQFIFQYYREEENGRGNFPPRFSGLQFPNYSSELNVNALELDDSALYLCASSPEGGAGETQYFGPGTRLLVL.

Concerning this clone itself: Other DNA sequences of this sample code for an identical CDR3. The V and J genes are TRBV12-5 and TRBJ1-6; D is undetermined. CDR1 is LGHNT, CDR2 FRNRAP, per germline. Trimming left V 6 bases short and J 1 base short, with 7 bases between. This CDR3 has 14 amino acids. CDR3 sequence: CASGMSSYNSPLHF. The CDR3 DNA reads as TGTGCTAGTGGGATGAGTTCCTATAATTCACCCCTCCACTTT.

This chain's CDR3 is CASTPSRGPVTEAFF. CDR3 sequence (DNA): TGTGCCAGCACCCCATCCCGAGGCCCGGTCACTGAAGCTTTCTTT. The V call is TRBV7-9, the J call TRBJ1-1; D is uncertain. Between the trimmed V and J ends, which lost 7 bases and 4 bases, there was a span of 19 bases. The CDR3 is made up of 15 amino acids. Looked up from germline, CDR1 is SEHNR and CDR2 is FQNEAQ (reference sequence).

This clone was seen a single time. The J gene is TRBJ2-7, the V gene TRBV10-3; the D call may be TRBD1 or TRBD2 (5 bases each). The CDR3 runs 15 residues. Germline V gene sequence: CDR1 ENHRY, CDR2 SYGVKD. Trimming left V 8 bases short and J 3 bases short, with 20 bases between. DNA for the CDR3: TGTGCCATCGGGGGTCGAGTGTCAGGGAACTACGAGCAGTACTTC. Translated: CAIGGRVSGNYEQYF.

This chain joins TRBV21-1 and TRBJ2-4. TRBV21-1 is classified as a pseudogene. The CDR3 is 15 amino acids. The CDR3 reads CASTQGARAKNIQYF. The CDR3 DNA reads as TGTGCCAGCACTCAGGGAGCCAGGGCCAAAAACATTCAGTACTTC.

This clone was seen more than once but under ten times. The chain is built from TRBV10-1 and TRBJ1-6; 9 bases agree with TRBD1. Germline loops: CDR1 WNHNN, CDR2 SYGVQD (reference sequence). Germline trimming cut 6 bases from V and 7 bases from J; bases unmatched to any gene: 7. This CDR3 is 15 amino acids long. The CDR3 nucleotides are TGCGCCAGCAGCGACGGACAGGGGCGAAATTCACCCCTCCACTTT. This gives the protein CASSDGQGRNSPLHF.

The CDR3 DNA follows: TGTGCCAGCAGCCAGGTCGGCAATGAGCAGTTCTTC. Its translation is CASSQVGNEQFF. This sequence joins TRBV5-5 and TRBJ2-1; D is unresolved. The CDR3 is made up of 12 amino acids. The V gene's germline CDR1 is SGHKS and CDR2 YYEKEE (reference sequence). Trimming pared 4 bases from V and 6 bases from J, leaving 8 bases between.

The J gene is TRBJ2-7, the V gene TRBV2; D unclear. Trimming took 2 bases from V and 1 from J, leaving 3 bases between them. The CDR3 runs 12 residues. Germline loops: CDR1 SNHLY, CDR2 FYNNEI. The CDR3 nucleotides read TGTGCCAGCAGTGAACAGTCCTACGAGCAGTACTTC. Protein product: CASSEQSYEQYF.